The 32 T cell receptor beta chains listed next were all sequenced from one sample in a study of long-term antiretroviral therapy in people with HIV. At survey level, the immunoSEQ assay was run in its v3.0 version. Data came from immunoSEQ multiplex PCR; TCRdb stores just in-frame clones and leaves some out. Of 14,000 or so clones listed, more than 65% were seen once; the top ten hold around 7.2%. Material: unsorted PBMCs, obtained 0.4 years after starting antiretroviral therapy. The receptors were gathered from a man younger than 45 with HIV.

This chain links TRBV6-6 with TRBJ1-5, with D possibly matching TRBD1 (5 bases). The CDR3 loop spans 14 amino acids. Germline V CDR1 and CDR2: MNHNY, SVGAGI (reference sequence). Trimming cost V 7 bases and J 5 bases, with 15 bases left between them. CDR3 protein: CASNRGDSYQPQHF. The CDR3 bases are TGTGCCAGCAATCGGGGGGACTCGTATCAGCCCCAGCATTTT.

The chain recombines TRBV28 with TRBJ2-7; D is ambiguous. The CDR3 spans 14 residues. V lost 5 bases to trimming and J lost 2 bases, with 13 bases between them. Germline V CDR1 and CDR2: MDHEN, SYDVKM. In DNA, the CDR3 is TGTGCCAGCAGTACACCTCGCGAGACCTACGAGCAGTACTTC. Protein product: CASSTPRETYEQYF. Looking up the rest from reference TRBV28 and TRBJ2-7 gives the full variable domain: DVKVTQSSRYLVKRTGEKVFLECVQDMDHENMFWYRQDPGLGLRLIYFSYDVKMKEKGDIPEGYSVSREKKERFSLILESASTNQTSMYLCASSTPRETYEQYFGPGTRLTVT.

The rearrangement uses TRBV9 and TRBJ1-5, with 7 bases matching TRBD1. V gave up 4 bases and J gave up 5 bases; unmatched junction bases: 6. Germline CDR1 and CDR2: SGDLS and YYNGEE. The CDR3 contains 14 residues. The CDR3 here is CASSQTGEHQPQHF. The CDR3, as DNA: TGTGCCAGCAGCCAAACAGGGGAGCATCAGCCCCAGCATTTT.

This chain links TRBV6-4 with TRBJ1-2; 10 bases align to TRBD1. This CDR3 is built from 15 residues. CDR1 and CDR2 from the germline V gene are MRHNA and SNTAGT. J lost 8 bases, V lost 0 bases, and 6 bases had no gene match. DNA of the CDR3: TGTGCCAGCAGTGACTCCGGGACAGGGGTTGGCGGCTACACCTTC. The encoded protein is CASSDSGTGVGGYTF.

This clone is labeled as medium-sized. The gene calls are TRBV5-6 and TRBJ2-1; D unresolved. The germline CDR1 and CDR2 sequences are SGHDT and YYEEEE. V was clipped by 3 bases and J by 0 bases, with 10 bases between them. The CDR3 length is 15 residues. CDR3 sequence reads: CASSSWFSSYNEQFF. The CDR3 DNA is TGTGCCAGCAGCTCCTGGTTTAGCTCCTACAATGAGCAGTTCTTC.

In its sample, this clone was seen once. V is TRBV19 and J is TRBJ2-4, with TRBD2 identical over 8 bases. CDR1 LNHDA and CDR2 SQIVND come from the germline V gene (reference sequence). The junction had 10 bases not matched to a gene; V was cut back by 7 bases and J by 8 bases. This CDR3 is 14 amino acids long. The chain's CDR3 is CASNKGLVGDIQYF. In nucleotides, the CDR3 is TGTGCCAGTAATAAGGGACTAGTCGGGGACATTCAGTACTTC.

This chain links TRBV5-1 with TRBJ1-2; 7 bases fit TRBD1. CDR1 and CDR2 from the germline V gene are SGHRS and YFSETQ. There are 14 residues in the CDR3. J gave up 8 bases and V 7 bases, and 14 bases lay outside the gene matches. The CDR3 region has the DNA TGCGCCAGCTCCAGGGACAGCGGAAAGGGGGGCTACACCTTC. Its translation: CASSRDSGKGGYTF.

CDR3 protein: CAWSRTEAEAFF. The CDR3, as DNA: TGTGCCTGGAGTAGAACAGAAGCTGAAGCTTTCTTT. V is TRBV30 and J is TRBJ1-1; D remains ambiguous. The length of the CDR3 is 12 residues. Germline V gives CDR1 GTSNPN, CDR2 SVGIG (reference sequence). Trimming stripped 2 bases from V and 6 bases from J, with 10 bases between.

The chain is built from TRBV11-3 and TRBJ2-2, with D perhaps TRBD1 or TRBD2 (5 bases each). The V and J ends lost 4 bases and 4 bases respectively, with 13 bases between them. The CDR3 loop spans 15 amino acids. Germline V gene lookup returns CDR1 SGHNT and CDR2 YENEEA. CDR3 loop: CASSSGTRVTGELFF. CDR3 DNA: TGTGCCAGCAGCTCCGGGACCCGAGTCACCGGGGAGCTGTTTTTT.

V gene TRBV7-2 combines with J gene TRBJ2-7; 7 positions match TRBD1. The length of the CDR3 is 15 residues. The J segment lost 2 bases and the V segment lost 4 bases, leaving 8 bases of the junction unmatched. CDR1 and CDR2 from the germline V gene are SGHTA and FQGNSA. The CDR3 nucleotides are TGTGCCAGCAGCTCCCTGCGACAGGGTCCCTACGAGCAGTACTTC. It encodes CASSSLRQGPYEQYF.

This clone is a singleton in its sample. The chain employs TRBV19 and TRBJ2-5; perhaps TRBD1 as D (6 bases). Germline lookup yields CDR1 LNHDA and CDR2 SQIVND (reference sequence). The CDR3 loop spans 13 amino acids. The ends were cut back, 5 bases at V and 5 bases at J, with 12 bases in the middle. The CDR3 loop reads CASSLQGVETQYF. In nucleotides, the CDR3 is TGTGCCAGTAGTCTACAGGGAGTCGAGACCCAGTACTTC.

This clone was counted a few times. The chain recombines TRBV6-5 with TRBJ1-3, with D unresolved. V was cut by 6 bases and J by 0 bases, with 12 bases left in between. The CDR3 is made up of 15 amino acids. CDR1 and CDR2 from the germline V gene are MNHEY and SVGAGI. The CDR3 region has the DNA TGTGCCAGCAGGGGCGGACCGACCTCTGGAAACACCATATATTTT. Its translation is CASRGGPTSGNTIYF.

This sequence joins TRBV10-1 and TRBJ2-2; D might be TRBD1 (5 bases). The CDR3 is 17 amino acids. V lost 5 bases and J lost 1, with 17 bases in between. Germline loops: CDR1 WNHNN, CDR2 SYGVQD (reference sequence). The DNA of the CDR3 is TGCGCCAGCAGTAACGCAGGGCGCGCATGGAACACCGGGGAGCTGTTTTTT. Translation gives CASSNAGRAWNTGELFF.

The rearrangement joins TRBV6-5 to TRBJ2-2, with 13 bases fitting TRBD2. Germline V gene lookup returns CDR1 MNHEY and CDR2 SVGAGI. J lost 6 bases, V lost 6 bases, and 4 bases had no gene match. CDR3 length equals 15 residues. CDR3 coding DNA: TGTGCCAGCAGCCCACTAGCGGGGGGGCCCGGGGAGCTGTTTTTT. Translation gives CASSPLAGGPGELFF.

V and J are TRBV27 and TRBJ2-1; 9 bases match TRBD2. CDR1 is MNHEY and CDR2 is SMNVEV in the germline V gene (reference sequence). Unmatched junction bases numbered 9, after V lost 6 bases and J lost 3 bases. The CDR3 extends over 16 amino acids. The CDR3 DNA reads as TGTGCCAGCAGCTTAATAGGGCGGGAGGGCTACAATGAGCAGTTCTTC. Translation gives CASSLIGREGYNEQFF.

V is TRBV7-2 and J is TRBJ2-2, with D perhaps TRBD2 (6 bases). Trimming took 2 bases from V and 5 from J, leaving 18 bases between them. CDR3 length: 17 amino acids. Germline V gene lookup returns CDR1 SGHTA and CDR2 FQGNSA. In DNA form, the CDR3 reads TGTGCCAGCAGCTTAAACAAGGTGGGGGGTTGGACCGGGGAGCTGTTTTTT. Amino acid sequence: CASSLNKVGGWTGELFF.

This sequence joins TRBV5-1 and TRBJ2-1; 7 positions agree with TRBD2. The CDR3 consists of 17 residues. From germline, CDR1 is SGHRS and CDR2 YFSETQ. J lost 11 bases, V lost 0 bases, and 17 bases had no gene match. This CDR3 reads CASSLDSGSGEERKQFF. CDR3 bases: TGCGCCAGCAGCTTGGATTCAGGGAGCGGGGAAGAGAGGAAGCAGTTCTTC.

This chain uses TRBV15 with TRBJ1-4, with D unresolved. The CDR3 is made up of 15 amino acids. The ends were cut back, 1 base at V and 5 bases at J, with 11 bases in the middle. Germline assignment: CDR1 LNHNV and CDR2 YYDKDF (reference sequence). The CDR3 loop is CATSRVASGNEKLFF. The CDR3 DNA reads TGTGCCACCAGCAGAGTAGCGAGTGGGAATGAAAAACTGTTTTTT.

This chain joins TRBV28 and TRBJ1-1; D unclear. In germline, CDR1 is MDHEN, CDR2 SYDVKM. The CDR3 length is 13 residues. V was pared by 5 bases and J by 5 bases, with 12 bases between. The CDR3 DNA sequence: TGTGCCAGCAGTCCCTCCGTACAGACTGAAGCTTTCTTT. This sequence encodes CASSPSVQTEAFF.

The V gene is TRBV4-1, the J gene TRBJ1-1, with TRBD1 matching 8 bases. After removal of 2 bases from V and 1 base from J, the junction contained 3 bases not matched to a gene. This CDR3 comprises 15 residues. Germline values: CDR1 MGHRA, CDR2 YSYEKL. CDR3 coding DNA: TGCGCCAGCAGCCAACAGGGGGCAGGGAACACTGAAGCTTTCTTT. It translates to CASSQQGAGNTEAFF.

The V call is TRBV5-5, the J call TRBJ1-2; TRBD1 agrees at 7 bases. This CDR3 has 14 residues. Germline CDR1 reads SGHKS; CDR2 reads YYEKEE (reference sequence). V lost 0 bases and J lost 6; bases outside the gene matches: 5. The CDR3 here is CASSLGTGVHGYTF. DNA of the CDR3: TGTGCCAGCAGCTTGGGAACAGGGGTACATGGCTACACCTTC.

This chain joins TRBV5-4 and TRBJ2-5, with a possible D match to TRBD2 (5 bases). V lost 0 bases, J lost 2 bases, and 8 bases lay in between. Germline CDR1 SGHNT, CDR2 YYREEE (reference sequence). This CDR3 is built from 14 residues. The CDR3, as DNA: TGTGCCAGCAGCTTGGAGAGGGCTCAAGAGACCCAGTACTTC. It encodes CASSLERAQETQYF. The whole variable domain, filled in from reference TRBV5-4 and TRBJ2-5, reads ETGVTQSPTHLIKTRGQQVTLRCSSQSGHNTVSWYQQALGQGPQFIFQYYREEENGRGNFPPRFSGLQFPNYSSELNVNALELDDSALYLCASSLERAQETQYFGPGTRLLVL.

The chain combines TRBV10-3 with TRBJ2-7, with D perhaps TRBD1 (6 bases). V gave up 2 bases and J gave up 0 bases, with 8 bases separating them. Germline CDR1 reads ENHRY; CDR2 reads SYGVKD. This CDR3 contains 14 residues. CDR3 sequence: CAISEDRSSYEQYF. The DNA of the CDR3 is TGTGCCATCAGTGAGGACAGGAGCTCCTACGAGCAGTACTTC.

The rearrangement joins TRBV7-6 to TRBJ2-1, with 7 bases fitting TRBD2. With 3 bases clipped from V and 6 bases from J, the junction kept 5 bases outside the gene matches. Looked up from germline, CDR1 is SGHVS and CDR2 is FNYEAQ. CDR3 size: 14 residues. The CDR3 DNA reads as TGTGCCAGCAGCTTGCGGGAGATGGGCAATGAGCAGTTCTTC. Its translation: CASSLREMGNEQFF.

The V gene is TRBV6-5, the J gene TRBJ2-3, with 7 bases fitting TRBD2. Germline CDR1 MNHEY, CDR2 SVGAGI. With 7 bases clipped from V and 7 bases from J, the junction kept 8 bases outside the gene matches. This CDR3 is built from 13 residues. CDR3 nucleotide sequence: TGTGCCAGCAACCGCGGGGGATCCTATACGCAGTATTTT. This sequence encodes CASNRGGSYTQYF.

The rearrangement uses TRBV15 and TRBJ2-3; D is undetermined. The V and J ends lost 3 bases and 5 bases respectively, with 15 bases between them. This CDR3 comprises 15 residues. Germline V gene lookup returns CDR1 LNHNV and CDR2 YYDKDF (reference sequence). The CDR3 DNA reads TGTGCCACCAGCAGTCTATCGAGTTTTGAAGATACGCAGTATTTT. Residues: CATSSLSSFEDTQYF.

This chain uses TRBV5-4 with TRBJ2-1; TRBD2 matches at 7 bases. Unmatched junction bases numbered 4, after V lost 2 bases and J lost 2 bases. The CDR3 runs 15 residues. Germline values: CDR1 SGHNT, CDR2 YYREEE (reference sequence). In DNA, the CDR3 is TGTGCCAGCAGCTTTGGGACTACCACCTACAATGAGCAGTTCTTC. Translated, it gives CASSFGTTTYNEQFF.

In this sample, this clone turned up once. The chain recombines TRBV14 with TRBJ1-2; D ambiguous. CDR3 size: 19 residues. CDR1 is SGHDN, CDR2 FVKESK, per germline. Trimming cost V 1 base and J 2 bases, with 23 bases left between them. The CDR3 DNA sequence: TGTGCCAGCAGCCAAGTCCCACCCCCCCACAGCGCATTGAACTATGGCTACACCTTC. This translates into CASSQVPPPHSALNYGYTF.

The CDR3 reads CASRSGLAGTDTQYF. CDR3 nucleotide sequence: TGTGCCAGCAGATCGGGACTAGCGGGCACAGATACGCAGTATTTT. The chain has TRBV6-5 and TRBJ2-3; TRBD2 matches 11 bases. The V and J ends lost 6 bases and 1 base, in that order; junction bases with no gene match: 3. Germline V gives CDR1 MNHEY, CDR2 SVGAGI. The CDR3 has 15 amino acids.

This clone was counted once. The J gene is TRBJ2-7, the V gene TRBV10-3; D gene uncertain. The germline V and J ends were trimmed by 2 bases and 2 bases, with 10 bases remaining between them. CDR1 and CDR2 from the germline V gene are ENHRY and SYGVKD. The CDR3 totals 14 residues. In DNA form, the CDR3 reads TGTGCCATCAGTGAGATGCAGGCGACCTACGAGCAGTACTTC. Translation gives CAISEMQATYEQYF.

This clone occurred once. V usage is TRBV30 and J usage is TRBJ1-5; no definite D call. CDR1 and CDR2 (germline): GTSNPN, SVGIG (reference sequence). Between the trimmed V and J ends, which lost 0 bases and 3 bases, there was a span of 6 bases. The CDR3 is 13 residues long. CDR3 coding DNA: TGTGCCTGGAGTGTACAGAACAATCAGCCCCAGCATTTT. This sequence encodes CAWSVQNNQPQHF.

This chain connects TRBV7-2 to TRBJ1-2; no clear D. CDR3 size: 13 residues. Germline CDR1 and CDR2: SGHTA and FQGNSA. Deletions cut 5 bases from V and 5 bases from J, with 12 bases between. Written as DNA, the CDR3 is TGTGCCAGCAGCCCACCATTGGGGTATGGCTACACCTTC. Translating gives CASSPPLGYGYTF.